This T cell receptor beta chain is drawn from a study of cytomegalovirus exposure and HLA in healthy donors. Study overall: Genotyping showed roughly 81% of over 350 donors falling in the Caucasian-associated ancestry cluster.

Nominally healthy donors provided the samples, though records likely missed some immune exposures. This CDR3 is built from 15 residues. CDR1 and CDR2 from the germline V gene are LNHDA and SQIVND (reference sequence). V lost 3 bases and J 3 bases, leaving 14 bases between the germline ends. Study-level findings and limits: Many donors carried some public TCRs, although rarity characterized most TCR sequences. Being indistinguishable, some V segments were excluded, TRBV6-2 and TRBV6-3 among them.

PCR used 60 Vbeta primers and 13 Jbeta primers. Produced via immunoSEQ multiplex PCR; TCRdb's table is partial and in-frame only. In the table there are tens of thousands of clones, 65% to 80% of which are singletons. A note on this clone: Its antigen is currently unknown.

The V gene is TRBV19, the J gene TRBJ1-1; a possible D gene is TRBD1 (6 bases). Sequencing was done on a sample of PBMCs. This clonotype was sampled from a middle-aged man in good health and CMV-seropositive. The DNA for the CDR3 is TGTGCCAGTAGTATTAACGCAGGGGTGGACACTGAAGCTTTCTTT. It encodes CASSINAGVDTEAFF.